These 3 T cell receptor beta chains originate from one sample sequenced in a study of shared clonotypes between healthy human individuals. Profiling relied on immunoSEQ multiplex PCR, and the TCRdb table lists in-frame clones only, not all of them. The sample records about 2.4 million clones, roughly 93% being singletons. Sequenced material: naive CD4+ T cells from PBMCs. Documented subset: CD45RA+ positively selected. The receptors stem from a man aged 18 to 29 in good health. Some clones in this sample may be carry-over from other donors' samples.

This chain's CDR3 is CASSESTGQGRREQYF. The CDR3 nucleotides are TGCGCCAGCAGTGAGTCGACCGGCCAGGGGCGTCGGGAGCAGTACTTC. The V gene is TRBV10-2, the J gene TRBJ2-7, with D possibly matching TRBD1 (6 bases). This CDR3 is built from 16 residues. Between the trimmed V and J ends, which lost 0 bases and 7 bases, there was a span of 19 bases. Germline-derived CDR1 and CDR2 are WSHSY and SAAADI.

The V gene is TRBV10-3, the J gene TRBJ2-3; TRBD1 matches 7 bases. CDR3 size: 15 residues. V trimming: 1 base; J trimming: 5 bases; junction bases outside the gene matches: 6. Per germline, CDR1 ENHRY and CDR2 SYGVKD. This chain's CDR3 is CAISEFDRAVDTQYF. DNA of the CDR3: TGTGCCATCAGTGAGTTTGACAGGGCTGTAGATACGCAGTATTTT.

The rearrangement joins TRBV11-2 to TRBJ2-7, with 9 bases that match TRBD1. V was pared by 5 bases and J by 0 bases, with 5 bases of the junction left unmatched. The CDR3 runs to 15 residues. CDR1 SGHAT and CDR2 FQNNGV come from the germline V gene. DNA for the CDR3: TGTGCCAGCAGCCAACAGGGGGCTAGCTCCTACGAGCAGTACTTC. This codes for CASSQQGASSYEQYF.